Listed here are 24 T cell receptor beta chains from one sample, sequenced in a study of OX40 agonist ivuxolimab in advanced cancers. The data were produced by immunoSEQ multiplex PCR, yet TCRdb's version contains in-frame clones alone and is incomplete. The sample lists 70,000 to 85,000 clones, roughly 83% occurring once. The sequenced sample was CD4+ or CD8+ T cells sorted from blood, obtained in a trial of the OX40 agonist ivuxolimab. The receptor source for this set is an adult with an advanced solid tumor such as melanoma, head and neck, liver or kidney cancer.

Written as DNA, the CDR3 is TGTGCCAGCAGTTATACAGGGGCTTCTGGAAACACCATATATTTT. This gives the protein CASSYTGASGNTIYF. The J gene is TRBJ1-3, the V gene TRBV28; TRBD1 aligns across 7 bases. V trimming: 4 bases; J trimming: 1 base; junction bases outside the gene matches: 4. The CDR3 is 15 residues long. Germline V gene data show CDR1 as MDHEN and CDR2 as SYDVKM.

V usage is TRBV6-6 and J usage is TRBJ2-4; 7 nucleotides align to TRBD1. The V gene's germline CDR1 is MNHNY and CDR2 SVGAGI (reference sequence). This CDR3 has 15 amino acids. V lost 7 bases, J lost 0 bases, and 6 bases stayed unmatched. The CDR3 here is CASKPDRAAKNIQYF. The DNA of the CDR3 is TGTGCCAGCAAACCTGACAGGGCAGCCAAAAACATTCAGTACTTC.

This clone was recorded only once. The chain employs TRBV5-1 and TRBJ2-7; 9 nucleotides match TRBD2. The CDR3 extends over 15 amino acids. V trimming: 0 bases; J trimming: 3 bases; junction bases outside the gene matches: 4. Germline V CDR1 and CDR2: SGHRS, YFSETQ. The CDR3 nucleotides are TGCGCCAGCAGCTTGGAGGTAGCGGGAGACTACGAGCAGTACTTC. Translation gives CASSLEVAGDYEQYF.

The rearrangement uses TRBV2 and TRBJ2-5, with D unclear. This CDR3 has 14 amino acids. Germline V lookup: CDR1 SNHLY, CDR2 FYNNEI. The V end lost 4 bases, the J end lost 1 base, and 10 bases lay between the germline ends. The CDR3 DNA follows: TGTGCCAGCAGTGTCAAGCGAACCCAAGAGACCCAGTACTTC. This sequence encodes CASSVKRTQETQYF.

J is TRBJ2-3 and V is TRBV19; no definite D call. The germline V gene has CDR1 LNHDA and CDR2 SQIVND (reference sequence). The CDR3 runs to 12 residues. Trimming shortened V by 4 bases and J by 6 bases, and 8 bases separated the two germline ends. CDR3 protein: CASSRVRDTQYF. The CDR3 bases are TGTGCCAGTAGTAGGGTCCGGGATACGCAGTATTTT.

J is TRBJ2-4 and V is TRBV7-2; D gene ambiguous. Between the trimmed V and J ends, which lost 1 base and 5 bases, there was a span of 6 bases. Germline V CDR1 and CDR2: SGHTA, FQGNSA. This CDR3 region has 13 residues. CDR3 DNA sequence: TGTGCCAGCAGCTTAGTAGGACAAAACATTCAGTACTTC. This sequence encodes CASSLVGQNIQYF.

V and J are TRBV11-1 and TRBJ2-1; tentative D call: TRBD1 (6 bases). The germline V gene has CDR1 SGHAT and CDR2 FQDESV (reference sequence). Trimming shortened V by 2 bases and J by 2 bases, and 16 bases separated the two germline ends. This CDR3 has 17 residues. The CDR3: CASSLRGGPAPYNEQFF. In DNA form, the CDR3 reads TGTGCCAGCAGCTTAAGAGGGGGACCGGCCCCCTACAATGAGCAGTTCTTC.

CDR3: CASSIAGGNQPQHF. The CDR3 DNA sequence: TGTGCCAGTAGTATTGCTGGGGGGAATCAGCCCCAGCATTTT. The V and J genes are TRBV19 and TRBJ1-5, with a tentative D call TRBD1 (5 bases). This CDR3 has 14 amino acids. CDR1 and CDR2 from the germline V gene are LNHDA and SQIVND (reference sequence). The V end lost 3 bases, the J end lost 4 bases, and 10 bases lay between the germline ends.

V gene TRBV6-5 combines with J gene TRBJ1-1; maybe TRBD1 (5 bases). V was cut by 2 bases and J by 4 bases, with 14 bases left in between. CDR1 is MNHEY and CDR2 is SVGAGI in the germline V gene. CDR3 length: 15 residues. CDR3 region: CASSYSGARVTEAFF. The CDR3, as DNA: TGTGCCAGCAGTTACAGCGGGGCACGGGTCACTGAAGCTTTCTTT.

This clone came up a few times. The chain joins TRBV28 to TRBJ2-7, with no clear D. V lost 1 base and J lost 5, with 36 bases in between. The CDR3 extends over 22 amino acids. Germline V gene lookup returns CDR1 MDHEN and CDR2 SYDVKM. The CDR3 bases are TGTGCCAGCAGTTTATTTTACACGGTATCCCCCAACGGGCAGCTAAAAATGCACGAGCAGTACTTC. As protein: CASSLFYTVSPNGQLKMHEQYF. The full variable domain, completed using reference TRBV28 and TRBJ2-7, is DVKVTQSSRYLVKRTGEKVFLECVQDMDHENMFWYRQDPGLGLRLIYFSYDVKMKEKGDIPEGYSVSREKKERFSLILESASTNQTSMYLCASSLFYTVSPNGQLKMHEQYFGPGTRLTVT.

The chain employs TRBV4-2 and TRBJ2-7; a possible D gene is TRBD1 (5 bases). Germline CDR1 is LGHNA and CDR2 is YNFKEQ. Between the trimmed V and J ends, which lost 0 bases and 3 bases, there was a span of 12 bases. The CDR3 sequence is 15 residues long. The CDR3 DNA reads TGTGCCAGCAGCCAAGATAACAGGAAAAACTACGAGCAGTACTTC. Protein: CASSQDNRKNYEQYF.

This chain joins TRBV11-3 and TRBJ2-2; D is ambiguous. CDR3 size: 13 residues. V was trimmed by 5 bases and J by 4 bases, leaving 8 bases between them. From germline, CDR1 is SGHNT and CDR2 YENEEA. CDR3 coding DNA: TGTGCCAGCAGCCGCGACTTCACCGGGGAGCTGTTTTTT. As protein: CASSRDFTGELFF. The entire variable domain, with the rest obtained from reference TRBV11-3 and TRBJ2-2, is as follows: EAGVVQSPRYKIIEKKQPVAFWCNPISGHNTLYWYLQNLGQGPELLIRYENEEAVDDSQLPKDRFSAERLKGVDSTLKIQPAELGDSAVYLCASSRDFTGELFFGEGSRLTVL.

The chain joins TRBV2 to TRBJ1-6; 7 bases map to TRBD1. The CDR3 loop spans 13 amino acids. Germline V gene data show CDR1 as SNHLY and CDR2 as FYNNEI. Unmatched junction bases numbered 6, after V lost 8 bases and J lost 8 bases. CDR3 bases: TGTGCCAGCGCCGAAGACAGGGATTCACCCCTCCACTTT. Its translation: CASAEDRDSPLHF.

CDR3 coding DNA: TGCGCCAGCAGCCAAGGGGCCTCGGGACAGGGGGCGCGGGAGCAGTACTTC. Amino acid sequence: CASSQGASGQGAREQYF. The V gene is TRBV4-3, the J gene TRBJ2-7, with 12 bases identical to TRBD1. Germline V gene lookup returns CDR1 LGHNA and CDR2 YSLEER. The CDR3 consists of 17 residues. V lost 1 base, J lost 7 bases, and 11 bases stayed unmatched.

The chain employs TRBV4-3 and TRBJ2-5; D gene unclear. The CDR3 length is 15 residues. The germline V and J ends were trimmed by 0 bases and 5 bases, with 13 bases remaining between them. Germline assignment: CDR1 LGHNA and CDR2 YSLEER. The CDR3 reads CASSQDLGFGETQYF. In DNA form, the CDR3 reads TGCGCCAGCAGCCAAGATTTAGGCTTTGGGGAGACCCAGTACTTC.

The chain employs TRBV19 and TRBJ2-7; TRBD2 aligns across 12 bases. V lost 6 bases and J lost 4; bases outside the gene matches: 4. Looked up from germline, CDR1 is LNHDA and CDR2 is SQIVND (reference sequence). The CDR3 consists of 14 residues. The CDR3 nucleotides are TGTGCCAGTAGACCGACTAGCGGGAGTTACGAGCAGTACTTC. Translating it yields CASRPTSGSYEQYF.

The chain employs TRBV5-1 and TRBJ1-3; 8 bases line up with TRBD1. Trimming took 4 bases from V and 4 from J; bases not matched to a gene: 4. Germline values: CDR1 SGHRS, CDR2 YFSETQ. The CDR3 has 14 residues. This chain's CDR3 is CASSGGQGGNTIYF. Written as DNA, the CDR3 is TGCGCCAGCAGCGGTGGACAGGGAGGAAACACCATATATTTT. The variable domain in full, with the rest retrieved from reference TRBV5-1 and TRBJ1-3, is KAGVTQTPRYLIKTRGQQVTLSCSPISGHRSVSWYQQTPGQGLQFLFEYFSETQRNKGNFPGRFSGRQFSNSRSEMNVSTLELGDSALYLCASSGGQGGNTIYFGEGSWLTVV.

This rearrangement joins TRBV11-2 to TRBJ1-1, with D maybe TRBD1 (5 bases). With 5 bases removed from V and 5 bases from J, the gap between germline ends came to 21 bases. Germline lookup yields CDR1 SGHAT and CDR2 FQNNGV. The CDR3 loop spans 16 amino acids. CDR3 sequence reads: CASSPTRVLGGTEAFF. In DNA, the CDR3 is TGTGCCAGCAGCCCCACTCGGGTATTGGGGGGGACTGAAGCTTTCTTT.

The chain couples TRBV19 to TRBJ2-1; a possible D gene is TRBD2 (5 bases). Trimming took 3 bases from V and 7 from J, leaving 7 bases between them. The germline V gene has CDR1 LNHDA and CDR2 SQIVND (reference sequence). The CDR3 covers 12 residues. DNA of the CDR3: TGTGCCAGTAGTATGGGAGTGAATGAGCAGTTCTTC. The encoded protein is CASSMGVNEQFF.

V and J are TRBV18 and TRBJ2-7, with 7 bases that match TRBD1. There are 13 residues in the CDR3. The germline V gene encodes CDR1 KGHSH and CDR2 LQKENI. V shed 6 bases, J shed 7 bases, and the junction held 9 bases outside the gene matches. This CDR3 reads CASSPDRAGEQYF. Here the CDR3 DNA reads TGTGCCAGCTCCCCAGACAGGGCCGGAGAGCAGTACTTC.

This clone was detected only once. The chain is built from TRBV6-5 and TRBJ1-4; 9 bases match TRBD1. J lost 8 bases, V lost 2 bases, and 6 bases had no gene match. Germline V lookup: CDR1 MNHEY, CDR2 SVGAGI. This CDR3 comprises 15 residues. For the CDR3, the DNA is TGTGCCAGCAGTTACGAGACAGGGGGGAGAGAAAAACTGTTTTTT. This gives the protein CASSYETGGREKLFF.

The chain employs TRBV6-6 and TRBJ2-3, with TRBD1 matching over 7 bases. The CDR3 loop spans 12 amino acids. The ends lost 7 bases at V and 8 bases at J; junction bases unmatched: 6. Germline assignment: CDR1 MNHNY and CDR2 SVGAGI (reference sequence). The CDR3 DNA reads TGTGCCAGCACCACCAGACAGGGTACGCAGTATTTT. This gives the protein CASTTRQGTQYF.

The V gene is TRBV10-1, the J gene TRBJ2-3, with D perhaps TRBD1 (6 bases). The V gene's germline CDR1 is WNHNN and CDR2 SYGVQD (reference sequence). V dropped 4 bases and J dropped 2 bases, with 13 bases sitting between them. There are 15 residues in the CDR3. CDR3 protein: CASSAPGHLTDTQYF. CDR3 DNA: TGCGCCAGCAGTGCCCCGGGACACCTCACAGATACGCAGTATTTT.

Concerning this clone itself: A read error may produce the germline difference seen at one junction end. The J gene is TRBJ2-5, the V gene TRBV19, with 16 positions matching TRBD2. CDR1 is LNHDA, CDR2 SQIVND, per germline (reference sequence). The CDR3 covers 17 residues. The CDR3 DNA sequence: TGTACCAGTAGTATATTGGGACTAGCGGGAGGGGGAGAGACCCAGTACTTC. Residues: CTSSILGLAGGGETQYF.